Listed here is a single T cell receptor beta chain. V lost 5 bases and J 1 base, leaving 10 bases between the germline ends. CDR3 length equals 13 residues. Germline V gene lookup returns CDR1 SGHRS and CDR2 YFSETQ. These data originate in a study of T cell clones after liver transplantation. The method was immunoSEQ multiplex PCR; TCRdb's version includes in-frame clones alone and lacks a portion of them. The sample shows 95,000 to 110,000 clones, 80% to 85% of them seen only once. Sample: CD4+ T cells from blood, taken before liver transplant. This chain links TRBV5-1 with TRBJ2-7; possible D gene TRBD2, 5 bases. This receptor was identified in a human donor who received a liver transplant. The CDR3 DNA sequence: TGCGCCAGCAGACACAGCGGTTCCTACGAGCAGTACTTC. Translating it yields CASRHSGSYEQYF.